Presented here are 30 T cell receptor beta chains from one specimen sequenced in a study of T cell responses to AZD1222 COVID-19 vaccine. Clones were read by immunoSEQ multiplex PCR, and TCRdb kept only the in-frame ones, dropping some. Seen here are about 50,000 clones, about 80% observed once, and the top ten hold 6.6%. Here the sequenced sample was peripheral blood, taken on day 0 of AZD1222 vaccination. The receptors were gathered from an adult in good health.

This chain connects TRBV12-3 or TRBV12-4 to TRBJ2-7; D not certain. The CDR3 length is 11 residues. The CDR3: CASSLESSVHV. In DNA form, the CDR3 reads TGTGCCAGCAGTTTGGAGTCATCAGTTCACGTC.

The CDR3 protein is CASSSGRSSYNSPLHF. CDR3 nucleotide sequence: TGTGCCAGCAGCTCCGGACGGAGCTCCTATAATTCACCCCTCCACTTT. The chain has TRBV7-9 and TRBJ1-6; D not resolved. CDR3 length equals 16 residues. V gave up 4 bases and J gave up 0 bases, with 10 bases separating them. Germline CDR1 and CDR2: SEHNR and FQNEAQ (reference sequence).

The V and J genes are TRBV30 and TRBJ1-2; no reliable D call. V was trimmed by 6 bases and J by 0 bases, leaving 11 bases between them. CDR1 is GTSNPN, CDR2 SVGIG, per germline (reference sequence). The CDR3 sequence is 13 residues long. The CDR3 DNA reads as TGTGCCTGTAGCGTAGAAGCTAACTATGGCTACACCTTC. The encoded protein is CACSVEANYGYTF.

V and J are TRBV5-6 and TRBJ2-3; D remains ambiguous. V was cut by 7 bases and J by 2 bases, with 11 bases left in between. There are 13 residues in the CDR3. CDR1 and CDR2 (germline): SGHDT, YYEEEE. The CDR3 is CASALGFTDTQYF. The CDR3 bases are TGTGCCAGCGCCTTAGGGTTCACAGATACGCAGTATTTT. Supplemented by reference TRBV5-6 and TRBJ2-3, the full variable domain reads DAGVTQSPTHLIKTRGQQVTLRCSPKSGHDTVSWYQQALGQGPQFIFQYYEEEERQRGNFPDRFSGHQFPNYSSELNVNALLLGDSALYLCASALGFTDTQYFGPGTRLTVL.

This chain links TRBV19 with TRBJ1-4, with D possibly matching TRBD1 (5 bases). Germline V gene data show CDR1 as LNHDA and CDR2 as SQIVND (reference sequence). The CDR3 covers 14 residues. Trimming took off 5 bases at V and 8 bases at J, with 15 bases between the two ends. The CDR3 is CASSELGTAEKLFF. Written as DNA, the CDR3 is TGTGCCAGTAGTGAACTTGGGACCGCGGAAAAACTGTTTTTT.

The chain is built from TRBV5-1 and TRBJ2-5; D gene uncertain. The V gene lost 2 bases and the J gene lost 1 base, with 9 bases spanning the gap. The germline gives CDR1 SGHRS, CDR2 YFSETQ. This CDR3 spans 14 amino acids. This chain's CDR3 is CASSFGQLQETQYF. For the CDR3, the DNA is TGCGCCAGCAGCTTCGGTCAACTCCAAGAGACCCAGTACTTC.

The chain has TRBV19 and TRBJ1-5; TRBD1 agrees at 8 bases. CDR1 LNHDA and CDR2 SQIVND come from the germline V gene (reference sequence). Trimming took 5 bases from V and 6 from J; bases not matched to a gene: 9. The length of the CDR3 is 15 residues. The CDR3 DNA reads TGTGCCAGTAGTGGGGGACAGGCTGGTGCTCAGCCCCAGCATTTT. Translation: CASSGGQAGAQPQHF.

V is TRBV19 and J is TRBJ2-3; D possibly corresponds to TRBD2 (5 bases). V was pared by 6 bases and J by 2 bases, with 15 bases between. The length of the CDR3 is 15 residues. Looked up from germline, CDR1 is LNHDA and CDR2 is SQIVND (reference sequence). The CDR3 nucleotides read TGTGCCAGTAGACTCACCCCAGCGGTCACAGATACGCAGTATTTT. The encoded protein is CASRLTPAVTDTQYF.

The chain links TRBV7-9 to TRBJ1-4; D is unresolved. The length of the CDR3 is 17 residues. V lost 5 bases to trimming and J lost 0 bases, with 16 bases between them. Germline V lookup: CDR1 SEHNR, CDR2 FQNEAQ (reference sequence). CDR3 nucleotides: TGTGCCAGCAGCCCAAGTTCTGTCGGACCAACTAATGAAAAACTGTTTTTT. Its protein product is CASSPSSVGPTNEKLFF.

A few counts support this clone. The V and J genes are TRBV19 and TRBJ1-5, with D unclear. CDR3 length equals 10 residues. Germline V gene sequence: CDR1 LNHDA, CDR2 SQIVND (reference sequence). Trimming took off 8 bases at V and 7 bases at J, with 6 bases between the two ends. CDR3 in DNA: TGTGCCAGTGGGGAGCAGCCCCAGCATTTT. This sequence encodes CASGEQPQHF.

This rearrangement joins TRBV28 to TRBJ1-2; 7 bases map to TRBD1. The CDR3 sequence is 14 residues long. V was pared by 6 bases and J by 7 bases, with 11 bases of the junction left unmatched. Per the germline V gene, CDR1 is MDHEN and CDR2 is SYDVKM. This chain's CDR3 is CASSRGQIQPGYTF. CDR3 nucleotides: TGTGCCAGCAGCCGGGGACAGATACAACCTGGCTACACCTTC.

This clone was seen a single time. The chain employs TRBV7-3 and TRBJ2-3; the match to TRBD1 covers 11 bases. The CDR3 runs to 15 residues. Germline V gene sequence: CDR1 SGHTA, CDR2 FQGTGA. V lost 5 bases to trimming and J lost 4 bases; unmatched junction nucleotides: 5. CDR3 nucleotides: TGTGCCAGCAGCCCCGGACAGGGGGCTTCAGATACGCAGTATTTT. Translated: CASSPGQGASDTQYF.

The chain recombines TRBV5-1 with TRBJ1-1; D is possibly TRBD1 (6 bases). CDR1 and CDR2 from the germline V gene are SGHRS and YFSETQ. This CDR3 region has 12 residues. Trimming cost V 4 bases and J 7 bases, with 11 bases left between them. CDR3 DNA: TGCGCCAGCAGCCGGACAGAAAATGAAGCTTTCTTT. Protein product: CASSRTENEAFF. Based on the CDR3 plus reference TRBV5-1 and TRBJ1-1, the full variable domain is KAGVTQTPRYLIKTRGQQVTLSCSPISGHRSVSWYQQTPGQGLQFLFEYFSETQRNKGNFPGRFSGRQFSNSRSEMNVSTLELGDSALYLCASSRTENEAFFGQGTRLTVV.

V is TRBV7-2 and J is TRBJ1-2; D is ambiguous. CDR3 length equals 15 residues. CDR1 and CDR2 (germline): SGHTA, FQGNSA. Trimming left V 4 bases short and J 8 bases short, with 20 bases between. The CDR3 spells CASSSPSGPARGYTF. The CDR3 region has the DNA TGTGCCAGCAGCTCTCCCTCCGGGCCAGCCCGCGGCTACACCTTC.

This clone was recorded a few times. V gene TRBV3-1 (or the pseudogene TRBV3-2) combines with J gene TRBJ1-5; D is ambiguous. V was trimmed by 0 bases and J by 4 bases, leaving 4 bases between them. The CDR3 is made up of 13 amino acids. Germline CDR1 and CDR2: LGHDT and YNNKEL (reference sequence). This CDR3 reads CASSQDLNQPQHF. Here the CDR3 DNA reads TGTGCCAGCAGCCAAGATCTAAATCAGCCCCAGCATTTT.

In DNA, the CDR3 is TGTGCCAGCAGTCATGGGACAGGGATCATGAACACTGAAGCTTTCTTT. This encodes CASSHGTGIMNTEAFF. V is TRBV2 and J is TRBJ1-1; TRBD1 aligns across 9 bases. This CDR3 contains 16 residues. V shed 5 bases and J 0 bases; nucleotides not matched to a gene: 7. Germline loops: CDR1 SNHLY, CDR2 FYNNEI. Using reference TRBV2 and TRBJ1-1 for the parts outside the CDR3, the full variable domain is EPEVTQTPSHQVTQMGQEVILRCVPISNHLYFYWYRQILGQKVEFLVSFYNNEISEKSEIFDDQFSVERPDGSNFTLKIRSTKLEDSAMYFCASSHGTGIMNTEAFFGQGTRLTVV.

A few counts support this clone. V gene TRBV12-3 or TRBV12-4 combines with J gene TRBJ1-3; possible D gene TRBD1, 5 bases. V gave up 1 base and J gave up 9 bases, with 7 bases separating them. The CDR3 contains 12 residues. In DNA, the CDR3 is TGTGCCAGCAGTTTAGTGGGGGGCACCATATATTTT. It is translated as CASSLVGGTIYF.

The rearrangement links TRBV18 to TRBJ1-1, with 8 bases matching TRBD1. The CDR3 is 14 residues long. Germline V gene data show CDR1 as KGHSH and CDR2 as LQKENI. Unmatched junction bases numbered 6, after V lost 8 bases and J lost 1 base. This CDR3 is CASKTGQENTEAFF. In nucleotides, the CDR3 is TGTGCCAGCAAAACGGGACAGGAGAACACTGAAGCTTTCTTT.

The gene calls are TRBV11-3 and TRBJ1-1, with D hard to call. This CDR3 has 13 residues. Germline V gene data show CDR1 as SGHNT and CDR2 as YENEEA. V dropped 2 bases and J dropped 2 bases, with 6 bases sitting between them. The CDR3: CASSLSLNTEAFF. DNA for the CDR3: TGTGCCAGCAGCTTATCCCTTAACACTGAAGCTTTCTTT.

CDR3: CASSPRTSIGHNEQFF. DNA for the CDR3: TGTGCCAGCAGCCCGAGGACTAGCATTGGTCACAATGAGCAGTTCTTC. The V call is TRBV7-8, the J call TRBJ2-1, with 8 bases that match TRBD2. The CDR3 contains 16 residues. J gave up 5 bases and V 5 bases, and 11 bases lay outside the gene matches. Germline lookup yields CDR1 SGHVS and CDR2 FQNEAQ.

The J gene is TRBJ2-7, the V gene TRBV28; D is perhaps TRBD1 or TRBD2 (5 bases each). The CDR3 sequence is 14 residues long. Trimming stripped 3 bases from V and 0 bases from J, with 9 bases between. In germline, CDR1 is MDHEN, CDR2 SYDVKM. CDR3 in amino acids: CASSFGGSSYEQYF. The CDR3, as DNA: TGTGCCAGCAGTTTTGGGGGTTCCTCCTACGAGCAGTACTTC.

The rearrangement links TRBV6-6 to TRBJ2-3, with 7 bases that match TRBD2. This CDR3 region has 13 residues. J gave up 0 bases and V 8 bases, and 2 bases lay outside the gene matches. The germline gives CDR1 MNHNY, CDR2 SVGAGI (reference sequence). Here the CDR3 reads CASRRESTDTQYF. The CDR3, as DNA: TGTGCCAGCCGGCGGGAGAGCACAGATACGCAGTATTTT.

With respect to this clone: This specimen includes other DNA sequences encoding the same CDR3. The V and J genes are TRBV11-2 and TRBJ2-2; D gene ambiguous. Germline V gives CDR1 SGHAT, CDR2 FQNNGV. The CDR3 loop spans 13 amino acids. V lost 6 bases and J lost 1, with 6 bases in between. CDR3 DNA: TGTGCCAGCAGTTTGGAGAACACCGGGGAGCTGTTTTTT. Amino acids: CASSLENTGELFF.

This chain uses TRBV3-1 (or the pseudogene TRBV3-2) with TRBJ2-1; no definite D call. The length of the CDR3 is 12 residues. Germline V CDR1 and CDR2: LGHDT, YNNKEL (reference sequence). Trimming cost V 5 bases and J 0 bases, with 2 bases left between them. CDR3 sequence reads: CASSTSYNEQFF. The CDR3 DNA reads TGTGCCAGCAGCACCTCCTACAATGAGCAGTTCTTC.

V usage is TRBV5-1 and J usage is TRBJ1-2; maybe TRBD1 (6 bases). Germline lookup yields CDR1 SGHRS and CDR2 YFSETQ. The CDR3 is 18 residues long. V lost 0 bases and J 2 bases, leaving 20 bases between the germline ends. Here the CDR3 reads CASSLVVSKGTPNYGYTF. CDR3 DNA sequence: TGCGCCAGCAGCTTGGTCGTCTCCAAGGGGACACCGAACTATGGCTACACCTTC.

This clone has just a few counts. This chain connects TRBV18 to TRBJ1-2; no firm D call. The CDR3 loop spans 14 amino acids. Germline assignment: CDR1 KGHSH and CDR2 LQKENI. Trimming removed 2 bases from V and 3 bases from J, with 10 bases in between. The CDR3 DNA is TGTGCCAGCTCACCAGGAACGAATTACTATGGCTACACCTTC. This sequence encodes CASSPGTNYYGYTF.

This clone has just a few counts. The chain links TRBV7-9 to TRBJ2-7, with D uncertain. V shed 5 bases and J shed 6 bases, with 8 bases lying between them. The CDR3 is made up of 11 amino acids. Germline CDR1 reads SEHNR; CDR2 reads FQNEAQ (reference sequence). CDR3 in DNA: TGTGCCAGCAGCGAAAGTACCGAGCAGTACTTC. Amino acids: CASSESTEQYF.

The chain links TRBV27 to TRBJ2-7, with D possibly matching TRBD1 (5 bases). This CDR3 has 15 residues. CDR1 MNHEY and CDR2 SMNVEV come from the germline V gene (reference sequence). The V gene lost 8 bases and the J gene lost 0 bases, with 17 bases spanning the gap. Here the CDR3 reads CASAPDSVISYEQYF. CDR3 coding DNA: TGTGCCAGCGCACCAGACAGTGTGATCTCCTACGAGCAGTACTTC.

The rearrangement uses TRBV11-3 and TRBJ2-4; no clear D gene. Germline lookup yields CDR1 SGHNT and CDR2 YENEEA. This CDR3 is 15 amino acids long. Trimming cost V 2 bases and J 9 bases, with 17 bases left between them. The CDR3 DNA is TGTGCCAGCAGCTTAAGGTCAATTCAGTTAGCCATTCAGTACTTC. It encodes CASSLRSIQLAIQYF.

This clone has a handful of counts. The genes are TRBV9 and TRBJ2-7, with D tentatively TRBD1 (6 bases). The CDR3 consists of 15 residues. V was pared by 3 bases and J by 0 bases, with 13 bases between. The germline CDR1 and CDR2 sequences are SGDLS and YYNGEE. The CDR3 region is CASSGGQTNSYEQYF. The CDR3 DNA follows: TGTGCCAGCAGCGGAGGACAGACAAACTCCTACGAGCAGTACTTC.